The 11 T cell receptor beta chains reported below all come from one sample, sequenced in a study of OX40 agonist ivuxolimab in advanced cancers. Sequencing used immunoSEQ multiplex PCR; TCRdb keeps in-frame clones, though not all of them. The table records about 58,000 clones, roughly nine tenths of them present only once. This material consisted of CD4+ or CD8+ T cells sorted from blood, taken in a trial of the OX40 agonist ivuxolimab. The receptors here all came from an adult with an advanced solid tumor such as melanoma, head and neck, liver or kidney cancer.

V and J are TRBV5-4 and TRBJ2-5; no reliable D call. The CDR3 consists of 13 residues. V dropped 3 bases and J dropped 0 bases, with 6 bases sitting between them. Germline loops: CDR1 SGHNT, CDR2 YYREEE (reference sequence). The CDR3 spells CASSSVHQETQYF. The CDR3, as DNA: TGTGCCAGCAGCTCTGTCCACCAAGAGACCCAGTACTTC.

The chain joins TRBV20-1 to TRBJ2-3; D not certain. V lost 4 bases and J lost 1, with 3 bases in between. CDR1 is DFQATT and CDR2 is SNEGSKA in the germline V gene (reference sequence). The CDR3 spans 11 residues. The CDR3 nucleotides are TGCAGTGCTACAGGCACAGATACGCAGTATTTT. It encodes CSATGTDTQYF.

The rearrangement uses TRBV30 and TRBJ2-3; tentatively, D is TRBD1 or TRBD2 (5 bases each). CDR1 is GTSNPN, CDR2 SVGIG, per germline (reference sequence). V dropped 1 base and J dropped 2 bases, with 13 bases sitting between them. The CDR3 is 15 amino acids. The CDR3 sequence is CAWSGRDPYTDTQYF. CDR3 DNA sequence: TGTGCCTGGAGTGGCCGGGACCCATACACAGATACGCAGTATTTT.

This clone appeared a single time. V gene TRBV6-1 combines with J gene TRBJ1-1, with D perhaps TRBD1 (5 bases). Germline values: CDR1 MNHNS, CDR2 SASEGT. This CDR3 region has 14 residues. V was trimmed by 2 bases and J by 1 base, leaving 8 bases between them. The CDR3 DNA follows: TGTGCCAGCAGTGAAAGAGACAGGAACACTGAAGCTTTCTTT. Protein sequence: CASSERDRNTEAFF.

This clone has just one count. The chain has TRBV18 and TRBJ1-6; the D gene is possibly TRBD1 (5 bases). V was shortened by 4 bases and J by 7 bases, with 8 bases between the two germline ends. The length of the CDR3 is 13 residues. Per the germline V gene, CDR1 is KGHSH and CDR2 is LQKENI. CDR3 DNA sequence: TGTGCCAGCTCACTACAGGAGAATTCACCCCTCCACTTT. Residues: CASSLQENSPLHF.

On this clone: The junction does not match germline at one end; this may be a read error. This chain joins TRBV5-1 and TRBJ2-7; TRBD1 aligns across 10 bases. Germline CDR1 reads SGHRS; CDR2 reads YFSETQ. This CDR3 region has 15 residues. In nucleotides, the CDR3 is TGCGCCAGCGGCTTGGGGACAGGGGCGAAACTCGAGCAGTACTTC. Translating gives CASGLGTGAKLEQYF.

V is TRBV5-1 and J is TRBJ2-1; D unresolved. CDR1 and CDR2 (germline): SGHRS, YFSETQ. V lost 3 bases, J lost 0 bases, and 10 bases lay in between. The CDR3 covers 15 residues. CDR3 loop: CASSSRPSSYNEQFF. The CDR3 coding sequence is TGCGCCAGCAGCTCAAGACCGAGCTCCTACAATGAGCAGTTCTTC.

V is TRBV12-2 and J is TRBJ1-5. TRBV12-2 is given as a pseudogene. The CDR3 is made up of 17 amino acids. The CDR3 loop is CASRFWGGHRVNQPQHF. The CDR3 coding sequence is TGTGCAAGTCGCTTTTGGGGGGGACATAGGGTCAATCAGCCCCAGCATTTT.

The DNA for the CDR3 is TGTGCCAGCAGTGTGGAGGACGTTGGAAACACCATATATTTT. Its translation: CASSVEDVGNTIYF. The chain couples TRBV2 to TRBJ1-3; D call uncertain. Germline V gives CDR1 SNHLY, CDR2 FYNNEI. This CDR3 comprises 14 residues. V was clipped by 4 bases and J by 3 bases, with 10 bases between them. The whole variable domain, remainder taken from reference TRBV2 and TRBJ1-3, is EPEVTQTPSHQVTQMGQEVILRCVPISNHLYFYWYRQILGQKVEFLVSFYNNEISEKSEIFDDQFSVERPDGSNFTLKIRSTKLEDSAMYFCASSVEDVGNTIYFGEGSWLTVV.

The genes are TRBV11-2 and TRBJ2-7, with 7 bases matching TRBD2. Trimming at V came to 0 bases and at J to 6 bases, leaving 8 bases not matched to a gene. The CDR3 length is 15 residues. Per the germline V gene, CDR1 is SGHAT and CDR2 is FQNNGV. The CDR3 region has the DNA TGTGCCAGCAGCTTAGAGGTACAATTAGCGGGCGAGCAGTACTTC. Its protein is CASSLEVQLAGEQYF.

This rearrangement joins TRBV6-5 to TRBJ2-5, with D hard to call. Germline V gene lookup returns CDR1 MNHEY and CDR2 SVGAGI. V was shortened by 7 bases and J by 6 bases, with 21 bases between the two germline ends. There are 15 residues in the CDR3. The CDR3 DNA reads as TGTGCCAGCAAGCCCAGCACCAACTCAGGCAAGACCCAGTACTTC. This translates into CASKPSTNSGKTQYF.